The entry below gives a single T cell receptor (beta chain) sequence along with its context. Its recognized antigen is unknown. One end of the junction does not line up with germline, which may come from a read error. CDR1 and CDR2, per the germline V gene, are WSHSY and SAAADI. The CDR3 measures 16 amino acids from cysteine to phenylalanine. Only CDR3 DNA is held: 48 bases, read in frame from base 1. TCRB CDR3 regions were amplified from about 2 ug genomic DNA, or all available DNA if less, using the immunoSEQ assay. For multiplex PCR, 60 forward primers for TCR V beta segments and 13 reverse primers for J beta segments were used. To estimate the number of reads per starting template, synthetic control templates were added to each sample at limiting dilution. Sequencing produced 87 bp reads on the Illumina HiSeq System. The original methods were these. PCR and sequencing errors were removed by merging closely related sequences with a nearest neighbor algorithm. TCR overlap was defined as the percentage of unique tumor TCR beta sequences that were also found in the peripheral blood of the same patient. As stored in TCRdb, this immuneACCESS dataset retains in-frame rearrangements with V and J assigned. A fraction of the clones does not appear; measured against another copy, unresolved V genes explain less than half of the discrepancy, and the remainder lacks a known reason. From that table come the V and J calls and clone size; the DNA was used to work out D and trimming. The table for this sample lists tens of thousands of clones; around 90% of them were counted only once. The ten largest make up approximately 2.4% of the sample.

In the paper's terms, the time point label means: after dendritic cell vaccination, including at tumor progression/relapse. Selection of patients required sufficient residual fresh-frozen tumor tissue and over two years of available survival data. Molecular status otherwise varied across the glioblastoma patients, but none of them carried an isocitrate dehydrogenase mutation. PBMC collection took place before vaccination, two weeks after the third vaccination, and at tumor progression if progression occurred. The Qiagen DNeasy Blood extraction Kit was used to extract genomic DNA. The sample is drawn from a study of glioma-infiltrating T cells after dendritic cell vaccination (dated by TCRdb to the mid-2010s). In terms of the full investigation: Of the approximately 15 glioblastoma patients in the cohort, all drawn from Phase I and II dendritic cell vaccination trials, 9 were newly diagnosed and 6 had recurrent disease. Patients received autologous tumor lysate-pulsed dendritic cell vaccination between about 2002 and 2013. To make the vaccine, monocyte-derived dendritic cells were cultured for 7 to 8 days with IL-4 and GM-CSF and then pulsed overnight with autologous tumor lysate. Three intradermal dendritic cell vaccine injections were administered to patients at biweekly intervals in the arm below the axilla. In glioblastoma patients vaccinated with dendritic cells, deep sequencing of TCR beta CDR3 regions served to measure tumor-infiltrating lymphocyte content and to compare repertoires between tumor and blood. Survival after dendritic cell vaccination was correlated with TCR sequencing metrics, including TIL content and tumor-blood repertoire overlap.

Overall study outcomes, separate from this receptor: The cohort was small and heterogeneous, only a few patients had full blood and tumor sets, and even fewer had initial-recurrent tumor pairs. After dendritic cell vaccination, a higher estimated pretreatment TIL content predicted longer time to progression and longer overall survival. The TCR overlap response model with three groups was called speculative and said to need prospective validation. TCR clonality showed no direct relationship with survival, which suggests that a diverse polyclonal response may matter.

The sequencing here drew on blood, taken after dendritic cell vaccination. The sequence came from a human donor with glioblastoma. The chain is encoded by TRBV10-2 joined to TRBJ2-7; 13 nucleotides in the junction match TRBD2. Read as DNA, the sequence is TGCGCCAGCAGTGAGTCCACCCCGACGACTAGCGGGAGGTTGAACTTC. This is translated as CASSESTPTTSGRLNF.